This T cell receptor beta chain derives from a study of blood T cells in healthy people across ages. The CDR3 consists of 16 residues. The germline gives CDR1 DFQATT, CDR2 SNEGSKA (reference sequence). Primers used in a second PCR of about 7 to 12 cycles were a sample-barcoded 5' primer and a J-beta primer mix. In TCRdb, the 5' RACE reads were re-called with MiXCR into one record per CDR3 protein. The sample includes approximately 810,000 distinct CDR3 sequences, 30% to 45% of them seen just once. Points on this clonotype: This may be a read error, as it is one base from a much larger clone.

Per sample, a minimum of 6.5 million PBMCs were isolated. This clonotype originated in a man between 18 and 35 years old in good health. This rearrangement joins TRBV20-1 to TRBJ2-5; D unresolved. TRBJ2-7 explains the end of the DNA better; the J call may be wrong. Sequencing used blood. The CDR3 loop reads CSARDVLETTIYEQYF. CDR3 DNA: TGCAGTGCTAGAGATGTTTTGGAGACAACGATCTACGAGCAGTACTTC.